A single T cell receptor beta chain is shown here with its context. Antigen specificity is unknown. This sample stems from a study of identical twins. CDR1 and CDR2 (germline): SGHDT, YYEEEE. The V end was cut by 4 bases, the J end by 3 bases, with 10 bases between. This CDR3 contains 13 residues. Template switching, a step in the protocol, added a universal primer site, and cDNA carried unique molecular identifiers. TCRdb redid the calling of the 5' RACE reads with MiXCR, one entry per CDR3 protein. The repertoire holds about 660,000 distinct CDR3 sequences, with about 9.4% as singletons. Points from the study as a whole: Cross-sectional statistics, not tracking of the same donors, supported the conclusions. Cord blood beta clonotypes that were abundant carried fewer insertions, and memory repertoires showed no such trend.

This sample also appeared in a second study, on yellow fever vaccine responses in identical twins.

The chain combines TRBV5-6 with TRBJ2-5; tentative D call: TRBD1 (6 bases). Sequencing input: PBMCs. The TCR was taken from a woman aged 18-35 years in good health. The CDR3 DNA reads as TGTGCCAGCAGCACCGGGACAAAAGAGACCCAGTACTTC. It is translated as CASSTGTKETQYF. The entire variable domain, with the rest obtained from reference TRBV5-6 and TRBJ2-5, is as follows: DAGVTQSPTHLIKTRGQQVTLRCSPKSGHDTVSWYQQALGQGPQFIFQYYEEEERQRGNFPDRFSGHQFPNYSSELNVNALLLGDSALYLCASSTGTKETQYFGPGTRLLVL.